The clone carrying this T cell receptor (beta chain) was detected only a few times. Its specificity is unknown. TCRdb ran MiXCR on the 5' RACE reads and lists one entry per CDR3 protein. This table has 350,000 to 450,000 distinct CDR3 sequences, around 15% appearing once. These data originate in a study of T-cell memory formation after mild COVID-19. This CDR3 has 15 amino acids. Germline V CDR1 and CDR2: SNHLY, FYNNEI. The ends lost 8 bases at V and 3 bases at J; junction bases unmatched: 10. Study-wide results and caveats: Chiefly within CM and EM were the contracting CD4+ clones; CD8+ ones were within EMRA. Second-wave clones with a day 37 peak had unconfirmed SARS-CoV-2 specificity.

The gene calls are TRBV2 and TRBJ1-5; TRBD1 agrees at 7 bases. Sequenced material: PBMCs or a T cell subset sorted from them (not recorded which). The source of this sequence is a man between 18 and 35 years old who had mild COVID-19 (a few samples of this study predate the infection). Cell type and time point are not known. The chain's CDR3 is CASQSDRAANQPQHF. The CDR3 DNA reads TGTGCCAGCCAGAGCGACAGGGCTGCCAATCAGCCCCAGCATTTT.